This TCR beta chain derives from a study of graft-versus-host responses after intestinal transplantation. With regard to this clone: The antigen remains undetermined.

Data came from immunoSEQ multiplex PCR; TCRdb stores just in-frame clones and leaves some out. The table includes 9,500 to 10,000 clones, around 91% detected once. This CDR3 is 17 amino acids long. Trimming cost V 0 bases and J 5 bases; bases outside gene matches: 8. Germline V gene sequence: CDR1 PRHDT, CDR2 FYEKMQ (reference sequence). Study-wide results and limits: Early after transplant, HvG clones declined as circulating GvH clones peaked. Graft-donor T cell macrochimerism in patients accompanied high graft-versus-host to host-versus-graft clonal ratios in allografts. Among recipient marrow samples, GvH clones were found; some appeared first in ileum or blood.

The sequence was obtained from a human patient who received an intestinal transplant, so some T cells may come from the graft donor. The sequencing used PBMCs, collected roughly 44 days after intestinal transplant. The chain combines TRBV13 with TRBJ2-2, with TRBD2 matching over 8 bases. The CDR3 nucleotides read TGTGCCAGCAGCTTAGGCCGGGGGGGCCCTTTGACCGGGGAGCTGTTTTTT. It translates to CASSLGRGGPLTGELFF.